The rows below give T cell receptor beta chains drawn from one sample of a study of graft-versus-host responses after intestinal transplantation. These receptors' antigens are unknown. Clones were read by immunoSEQ multiplex PCR, and TCRdb kept only the in-frame ones, dropping some. The sample carries some 48,000 clones, approximately 96% recorded once. The sample here was unstimulated CD8+ T cells sorted from spleen or lymph node cells, taken before transplant. The receptors were gathered from a human donor who was the organ donor for an intestinal transplant. CDR3s include the opening cysteine and the closing phenylalanine or tryptophan. A D gene is named only where the DNA matches it firmly. Clone size, where shown, is once, few, many, or a class for clones that have expanded.

-	16	TRBV27	TRBJ2-6	-	TGTGCCAGCAGTTTATTTGGGAACTCTGGGGCCAACGTCCTGACTTTC	CASSLFGNSGANVLTF
-	14	TRBV13	TRBJ2-5	TRBD2	TGTGCCAGCAGCCGCGGGGGGGGTGTAGAGACCCAGTACTTC	CASSRGGGVETQYF
-	9	TRBV6-5	TRBJ1-1	-	TGTGCCAGCAGGGACACGGCTGTCTTT	CASRDTAVF
-	13	TRBV2	TRBJ2-7	TRBD2	TGCGCAGCGGGGGGGGTTCTCTCCTACGAGCAGTACTTC	CAAGGVLSYEQYF
-	15	TRBV6-1	TRBJ1-4	-	TGTGCCAGCAGTGAAATATACGGGGAAGACGGTGGACTGTTTTTT	CASSEIYGEDGGLFF
-	13	TRBV19	TRBJ2-5	-	TGTGCCAGTAGTATAGTCCCCCAAGAGACCCAGTACTTC	CASSIVPQETQYF
-	16	TRBV2	TRBJ1-1	-	TGTGCCAGCAGACCACGTCGCGGTGCCTCTTCAACTGAAGCTTTCTTT	CASRPRRGASSTEAFF
-	16	TRBV28	TRBJ1-2	-	TGTGCCAGCACCTCGCGGTCGGGACACCGAAACTATGGCTACACCTTC	CASTSRSGHRNYGYTF
-	15	TRBV9	TRBJ1-5	-	TGTGCCAGCAGCGTAGGGACACAGAACGTGGAGCCCCAGCATTTT	CASSVGTQNVEPQHF
-	18	TRBV11-2	TRBJ2-1	TRBD2	TGTGCCAGCAGCGGGGCGACTAGCGGGGGGGCGAACGACAATGAGCAGTTCTTC	CASSGATSGGANDNEQFF
-	11	TRBV30	TRBJ2-7	-	TGTGCCTGCGGTGGGGGCCTCGAGCAGTACTTC	CACGGGLEQYF
-	15	TRBV4-1	TRBJ2-7	-	TGCGCCAGCAGCCAAGAAACCTGGACGGATTACGAGCAGTACTTC	CASSQETWTDYEQYF
-	12	TRBV28	TRBJ2-7	TRBD1	TGTGCCAGCGGACAGGGAGCCTACGAGCAGTACTTC	CASGQGAYEQYF
-	16	TRBV5-6	TRBJ1-2	TRBD1	TGTGCCAGCAGCTTGGCCGGTATAGGGGGCATCTATGGCTACACCTTC	CASSLAGIGGIYGYTF
-	13	TRBV29-1	TRBJ2-1	TRBD1	TGCAGCGTTGTTGTGACAGGGGGCGATGAGCAGTTCTTC	CSVVVTGGDEQFF
once	12	TRBV6-1	TRBJ2-7	-	TGTGCCAGCAGTGAACGGGGCTTTGAGCAGTACTTC	CASSERGFEQYF
-	11	TRBV18	TRBJ2-7	-	TGTGCCAGCTCACCAGGATACGAGCAGTACTTC	CASSPGYEQYF
-	14	TRBV11-3	TRBJ1-1	TRBD1	TGTGCCAGCAGCCGGTGGACAGGGAACACTGAAGCTTTCTTT	CASSRWTGNTEAFF
-	16	TRBV27	TRBJ1-5	-	TGTGCCAGCAGTTTTCAAGGGAATCCAGGCAATCAGCCCCAGCATTTT	CASSFQGNPGNQPQHF
-	15	TRBV10-3	TRBJ2-5	-	TGTGCCATCAGTGAGTCGGGGGATTTCCAAGAGACCCAGTACTTC	CAISESGDFQETQYF
-	16	TRBV4-1	TRBJ1-1	-	TGCGCCAGCAGCCACGCCACGCGGCCCGAAAACACTGAAGCTTTCTTT	CASSHATRPENTEAFF
-	17	TRBV11-2	TRBJ2-7	-	TGTGCCAGCAGCTTAGATTTATTACAGGATACCTTCTACGAGCAGTACTTC	CASSLDLLQDTFYEQYF
-	14	TRBV4-3	TRBJ1-1	-	TGCGCCAGCAGCCAAGGGACGGAGAACACTGAAGCTTTCTTT	CASSQGTENTEAFF
-	13	TRBV27	TRBJ2-7	-	TGTGCCAGCAGAATCGAAAGCTCCTACGAGCAGTACTTC	CASRIESSYEQYF
-	14	TRBV6-6	TRBJ1-1	-	TGTGCCAGCAGTTACTCATCCTCGGGTTCTGAAGCTTTCTTT	CASSYSSSGSEAFF
once	12	TRBV9	TRBJ2-3	-	TGTGCCAGCAGGGACGGCGGGGATACGCAGTATTTT	CASRDGGDTQYF
-	16	TRBV28	TRBJ1-1	-	TGTGCCAGCAGTTTACGGACGGAGTTCGGCGGCACTGAAGCTTTCTTT	CASSLRTEFGGTEAFF
-	15	TRBV28	TRBJ2-1	-	TGTGCCAGCAGTTTAAAGGAGAGCTCCTACAATGAGCAGTTCTTC	CASSLKESSYNEQFF
-	18	TRBV5-5	TRBJ2-6	TRBD1	TGTGCCAGCAGCCCCGGGACAGCAGATCGGTCTGGGGCCAACGTCCTGACTTTC	CASSPGTADRSGANVLTF
-	15	TRBV4-3	TRBJ1-3	-	TGCGCCAGCAGCCAAGGGGGGGGCTCTGGAAACACCATATATTTT	CASSQGGGSGNTIYF
-	11	TRBV6-5	TRBJ2-7	-	TGTGCCAGCAGTTACGGGAAAGAGCAGTACTTC	CASSYGKEQYF
-	12	TRBV7-6	TRBJ1-2	-	TGTGCCAGCAGCTTGAATAACTATGGCTACACCTTC	CASSLNNYGYTF
-	15	TRBV7-9	TRBJ1-4	-	TGTGCCAGCAGCTTAGTTCTGGGGGCTAATGAAAAGCTGTTTTTT	CASSLVLGANEKLFF
-	15	TRBV5-1	TRBJ2-7	-	TGCGCCAGCAGCTTGGCCGGGTCGGAGGACTACGAGCAGTACTTC	CASSLAGSEDYEQYF
-	16	TRBV4-3	TRBJ2-1	-	TGCGCCAGCAGCCAAGACCCGGGACAAAGCGACAATGAGCAGTTCTTC	CASSQDPGQSDNEQFF
once	11	TRBV28	TRBJ2-2	-	TGTGCCAGCAGTTTTCCCGGGGAGCTGTTTTTT	CASSFPGELFF
-	15	TRBV4-1	TRBJ2-7	TRBD1	TGCGCCAGCAGCTGGTACCGGGACAGCTCCTACGAGCAGTACTTC	CASSWYRDSSYEQYF
-	15	TRBV11-2	TRBJ2-7	-	TGTGCCAGCAGCTCAGCCACAACATTAGCCTACGAGCAGTACTTC	CASSSATTLAYEQYF
once	17	TRBV9	TRBJ2-2	TRBD2	TGTGCCAGCAGCGGCCTCCGGGAGGGAACCGGCACCGGGGAGCTGTTTTTT	CASSGLREGTGTGELFF
-	12	TRBV6-1	TRBJ1-1	-	TGTGCCAGCACCGACATCCGACCTGAAGCTTTCTTT	CASTDIRPEAFF
once	13	TRBV29-1	TRBJ1-2	-	TGCAGCGCAAGCCCCGCGGGCTCCTATGGCTACACCTTC	CSASPAGSYGYTF
-	14	TRBV11-2	TRBJ2-4	-	TGTGCCAGCAGATCGGATCTAGCCAAAAACATTCAGTACTTC	CASRSDLAKNIQYF
-	14	TRBV9	TRBJ1-1	-	TGTGCCAGCAGCCCCCGACAGGCTTACACTGAAGCTTTCTTT	CASSPRQAYTEAFF
-	13	TRBV5-4	TRBJ2-3	TRBD2	TGTGCCAGCACCCCGGGGGGGACAGATACGCAGTATTTT	CASTPGGTDTQYF
-	13	TRBV7-3	TRBJ2-7	-	TGTGCCAGCAGCTACCCAGGTTCCTACGAGCAGTACTTC	CASSYPGSYEQYF
-	15	TRBV27	TRBJ1-1	-	TGTGCCAGCACCATGACTGCTCTCAATTTTGGTGAAGCTTTCTTT	CASTMTALNFGEAFF
once	16	TRBV12-5	TRBJ1-3	-	TGTGCTAGTGGTTTGGACCGAAGCGGACTTGGAAACACCATATATTTT	CASGLDRSGLGNTIYF
once	16	TRBV19	TRBJ2-3	TRBD1	TGTGCCAGTAGTATGGGGACAGGGGTTATCGCAGATACGCAGTATTTT	CASSMGTGVIADTQYF
-	12	TRBV19	TRBJ1-5	-	TGTGCCAGTAATGGGTTTGATCAGCCCCAGCATTTT	CASNGFDQPQHF
-	19	TRBV7-6	TRBJ1-1	-	TGTGCCAGCAGCTTGGGTCCCCAAACAGGGAACCTAATGAACACTGAAGCTTTCTTT	CASSLGPQTGNLMNTEAFF